This section outlines one T cell receptor (beta chain) sequence together with its context. Antigen unknown. There are 15 residues in the CDR3. The germline gives CDR1 LGHNA, CDR2 YSLEER. Between the trimmed V and J ends, which lost 1 base and 6 bases, there was a span of 14 bases. The sample originates from a study of cytomegalovirus exposure and HLA in healthy donors. Overall study findings and caveats: Presence/absence analyses treated sequencing depth as roughly uniform across donors.

Primers included in the PCR were 60 Vbeta and 13 Jbeta primers. The protocol was immunoSEQ multiplex PCR, while the TCRdb copy is restricted to in-frame clones and leaves out a portion. The sample consists of some 150,000 clones, about four fifths of them appearing once. Sequenced input: PBMCs. The receptor comes from a woman aged 40 to 50 in good health and CMV-seropositive. This chain uses TRBV4-3 with TRBJ2-3, with D perhaps matching TRBD2 (6 bases). The DNA of the CDR3 is TGCGCCAGCAGCCAAGGCATGACTAGTACGGATACGCAGTATTTT. Amino acid sequence: CASSQGMTSTDTQYF.